The TCR beta chain under discussion was sequenced for a study of blood T cell repertoires in COVID-19. The CDR3 is made up of 14 amino acids. CDR1 is SQVTM and CDR2 is ANQGSEA in the germline V gene. V trimming: 3 bases; J trimming: 5 bases; junction bases outside the gene matches: 6. Clones were read by immunoSEQ multiplex PCR, and TCRdb kept only the in-frame ones, dropping some. The table includes fewer than 350,000 clones, more than 75% detected once. Sequencing was performed on peripheral blood. This sequence joins TRBV29-1 and TRBJ2-3; 9 nucleotides agree with TRBD2. The sequence was collected from a woman in her forties or fifties who had recovered from COVID-19. The CDR3 DNA is TGCAGCGTTGAGGCTAGCGGGATGAAAGATACGCAGTATTTT. This translates into CSVEASGMKDTQYF.